Shown below are 8 T cell receptor beta chains from a single sample sequenced in a study of control samples from healthy donors and cancer patients. The method was immunoSEQ multiplex PCR; TCRdb's version includes in-frame clones alone and lacks a portion of them. The data show 60,000 to 85,000 clones, around 92% seen once. Sequenced sample: blood. These receptors all come from a woman in her fifties or sixties in good health.

This rearrangement joins TRBV5-6 to TRBJ2-6, with TRBD2 matching 9 bases. Germline CDR1 SGHDT, CDR2 YYEEEE. CDR3 length equals 17 residues. The junction had 3 bases not matched to a gene; V was cut back by 2 bases and J by 0 bases. CDR3 coding DNA: TGTGCCAGCAGCTTTACTAGCGGGCACTCTGGGGCCAACGTCCTGACTTTC. This sequence encodes CASSFTSGHSGANVLTF.

This rearrangement joins TRBV20-1 to TRBJ2-7, with 10 positions matching TRBD2. Germline V gene lookup returns CDR1 DFQATT and CDR2 SNEGSKA (reference sequence). The CDR3 totals 15 residues. V was clipped by 3 bases and J by 1 base; unmatched bases: 6. The CDR3 here is CSASGLAGVSYEQYF. The CDR3 nucleotides are TGCAGTGCTAGTGGCCTAGCGGGAGTTTCCTACGAGCAGTACTTC.

This rearrangement joins TRBV15 to TRBJ2-7, with 8 bases lining up with TRBD2. Germline V gene data show CDR1 as LNHNV and CDR2 as YYDKDF (reference sequence). J lost 0 bases, V lost 1 base, and 5 bases had no gene match. The CDR3 has 16 residues. CDR3 DNA sequence: TGTGCCACCAGCAGAGGAGGACTAGCTGACTCCTACGAGCAGTACTTC. It translates to CATSRGGLADSYEQYF. The entire variable domain, with the rest obtained from reference TRBV15 and TRBJ2-7, is as follows: DAMVIQNPRYQVTQFGKPVTLSCSQTLNHNVMYWYQQKSSQAPKLLFHYYDKDFNNEADTPDNFQSRRPNTSFCFLDIRSPGLGDTAMYLCATSRGGLADSYEQYFGPGTRLTVT.

The rearrangement joins TRBV18 to TRBJ1-4, with a tentative D call TRBD1 (5 bases). The CDR3 covers 14 residues. Per germline, CDR1 KGHSH and CDR2 LQKENI. Trimming shortened V by 2 bases and J by 8 bases, and 12 bases separated the two germline ends. CDR3 in DNA: TGTGCCAGCTCACCAATAGGGGAGCGCGAAAAACTGTTTTTT. It encodes CASSPIGEREKLFF.

The chain has TRBV14 and TRBJ1-3, with 8 bases matching TRBD1. The CDR3 totals 16 residues. The trim removed 0 bases at V and 4 bases at J, leaving 5 bases unmatched. Germline CDR1 is SGHDN and CDR2 is FVKESK. CDR3 nucleotide sequence: TGTGCCAGCAGCCAAGACCGGGACAGGCGAGGAAACACCATATATTTT. It yields the protein CASSQDRDRRGNTIYF.

The chain employs TRBV18 and TRBJ2-5; D gene unclear. Trimming left V 1 base short and J 5 bases short, with 5 bases between. CDR1 and CDR2 from the germline V gene are KGHSH and LQKENI. The CDR3 runs 12 residues. The CDR3, as DNA: TGTGCCAGCTCACCACTCGAGGAGACCCAGTACTTC. It yields the protein CASSPLEETQYF. The whole variable domain, filled in from reference TRBV18 and TRBJ2-5, reads NAGVMQNPRHLVRRRGQEARLRCSPMKGHSHVYWYRQLPEEGLKFMVYLQKENIIDESGMPKERFSAEFPKEGPSILRIQQVVRGDSAAYFCASSPLEETQYFGPGTRLLVL.

This clone was seen only once. This rearrangement joins TRBV28 to TRBJ1-1; D unclear. CDR1 and CDR2 from the germline V gene are MDHEN and SYDVKM. V lost 2 bases and J 1 base, leaving 8 bases between the germline ends. The CDR3 has 14 amino acids. The CDR3 coding sequence is TGTGCCAGCAGTTTAACCCACAAGAACACTGAAGCTTTCTTT. Encoded protein: CASSLTHKNTEAFF.

The chain combines TRBV7-3 with TRBJ2-2, with D uncertain. CDR1 is SGHTA and CDR2 is FQGTGA in the germline V gene. V was clipped by 1 base and J by 0 bases, with 6 bases between them. The CDR3 length is 15 residues. The CDR3 here is CASSLRASNTGELFF. The DNA for the CDR3 is TGTGCCAGCAGCTTAAGGGCATCGAACACCGGGGAGCTGTTTTTT. The full variable domain, rest sourced from reference TRBV7-3 and TRBJ2-2, is GAGVSQTPSNKVTEKGKYVELRCDPISGHTALYWYRQSLGQGPEFLIYFQGTGAADDSGLPNDRFFAVRPEGSVSTLKIQRTERGDSAVYLCASSLRASNTGELFFGEGSRLTVL.